This entry is about one T cell receptor (beta chain). These data come from a study of blood T cell repertoires in COVID-19. Looking at the study overall: PBMCs, B-cell-depleted T cells, or T cells provided the cDNA or gDNA that made up the material.

Original processing notes: Counts of nucleated cells, estimated from reference gene primer amplification, were obtained. Produced via immunoSEQ multiplex PCR; TCRdb's table is partial and in-frame only. That table furnishes V, J and clone size, whereas the DNA furnished D and trimming. There are roughly 100,000 clones in the sample; about 87% occur only once, and over 8.5% lies in the top ten. This CDR3 is built from 18 residues. CDR1 is LGHDT and CDR2 is YNNKEL in the germline V gene (reference sequence). V gave up 2 bases and J gave up 2 bases, with 21 bases separating them. The receptor comes from a man at least 80 years old with acute or convalescent COVID-19. V is TRBV3-1 (or the pseudogene TRBV3-2) and J is TRBJ2-5, with D possibly being TRBD2 (7 bases). Sequenced: peripheral blood. The DNA of the CDR3 is TGTGCCAGCAGCCAATGGGACCAAACCCGGGGGGCTCAAGAGACCCAGTACTTC. This gives the protein CASSQWDQTRGAQETQYF.